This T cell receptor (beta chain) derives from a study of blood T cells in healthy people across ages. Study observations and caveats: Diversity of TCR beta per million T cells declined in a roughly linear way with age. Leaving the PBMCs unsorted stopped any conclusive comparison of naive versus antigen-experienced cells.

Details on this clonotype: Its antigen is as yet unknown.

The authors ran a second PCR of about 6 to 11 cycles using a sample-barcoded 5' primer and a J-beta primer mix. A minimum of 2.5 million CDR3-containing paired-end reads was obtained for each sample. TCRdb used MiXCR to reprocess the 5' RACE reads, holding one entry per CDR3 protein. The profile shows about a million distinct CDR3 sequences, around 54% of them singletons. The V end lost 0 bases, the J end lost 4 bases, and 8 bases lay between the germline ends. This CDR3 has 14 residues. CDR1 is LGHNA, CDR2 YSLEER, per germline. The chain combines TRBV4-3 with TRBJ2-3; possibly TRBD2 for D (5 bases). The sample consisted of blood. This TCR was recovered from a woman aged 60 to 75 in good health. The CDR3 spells CASSQELASDTQYF. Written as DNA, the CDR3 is TGCGCCAGCAGCCAAGAGCTAGCCTCAGATACGCAGTATTTT.